The 7 T cell receptor beta chains below all came from one sample that was sequenced in a study of blood T cells in healthy people across ages. Then a second PCR, running roughly 7 to 12 cycles, was carried out with a sample-barcoded 5' primer and a J-beta primer mix. TCRdb recomputed calls from the 5' RACE reads with MiXCR, one row per CDR3 protein. Of 750,000 to 950,000 distinct CDR3 sequences listed, more than 25% are singletons. These same records also appear under a second study, on T cells of mothers and their children.

Sample: blood. Receptor source: a boy aged 10-17 years in good health.

This clonotype was recorded a few times. The J gene is TRBJ1-1, the V gene TRBV29-1; possibly TRBD1 for D (6 bases). In germline, CDR1 is SQVTM, CDR2 ANQGSEA. The V end was cut by 7 bases, the J end by 0 bases, with 12 bases between. The CDR3 spans 13 residues. In DNA, the CDR3 is TGCAGCGCTCGACAGGTCATGAACACTGAAGCTTTCTTT. This translates into CSARQVMNTEAFF.

This clonotype was observed a handful of times. The gene calls are TRBV3-1 and TRBJ2-5; 9 bases match TRBD1. This CDR3 has 14 amino acids. CDR1 is LGHDT, CDR2 YNNKEL, per germline (reference sequence). With V trimmed by 2 bases and J by 4 bases, 2 bases remained unmatched. This CDR3 reads CASSQQTGGETQYF. CDR3 in DNA: TGTGCCAGCAGCCAACAGACAGGGGGAGAGACCCAGTACTTC.

This chain connects TRBV24-1 to TRBJ2-1, with 15 bases matching TRBD2. V was pared by 5 bases and J by 6 bases, with 16 bases of the junction left unmatched. CDR1 and CDR2 (germline): KGHDR, SFDVKD. CDR3 length: 20 residues. The CDR3 DNA follows: TGTGCCACCAGTGCCCTACCGGGACTAGCGGGGGGATCTGGCGGCAATGAGCAGTTCTTC. Translation: CATSALPGLAGGSGGNEQFF.

The table lists this clonotype with a few counts. The CDR3 coding sequence is TGTGCCAGCAGCTTCCCTGGGAGAGACAGGGGTAATGAGCAGTTCTTC. Its protein product is CASSFPGRDRGNEQFF. V is TRBV2 and J is TRBJ2-7; TRBD1 agrees at 8 bases. The DNA end is more similar to TRBJ2-1, so the J call may be wrong. This CDR3 contains 16 residues. Germline V gene data show CDR1 as SNHLY and CDR2 as FYNNEI.

This clonotype was counted only a few times. The chain uses TRBV7-9 and TRBJ2-5; D not resolved. The CDR3 contains 13 residues. Trimming took 2 bases from V and 4 from J, leaving 8 bases between them. Germline V gene lookup returns CDR1 SEHNR and CDR2 FQNEAQ (reference sequence). CDR3 loop: CASSLSLVETQYF. The DNA for the CDR3 is TGTGCCAGCAGCTTAAGTCTTGTAGAGACCCAGTACTTC.

The sample holds a few counts of this clonotype. The chain carries TRBV5-1 and TRBJ1-1, with no clear D. V was cut by 7 bases and J by 6 bases, with 16 bases left in between. Germline V gene lookup returns CDR1 SGHRS and CDR2 YFSETQ. The CDR3 consists of 13 residues. In nucleotides, the CDR3 is TGCGCCAGCGGCCCCCCGGGCCGTCCTGAAGCTTTCTTT. Its translation: CASGPPGRPEAFF.

The genes are TRBV12-3 or TRBV12-4 and TRBJ2-5; D call uncertain. The J call may be in error: the DNA end matches TRBJ2-7 better. This CDR3 has 15 residues. The CDR3: CASSSGRRVTYEQYF. In nucleotides, the CDR3 is TGTGCCAGCAGTTCGGGTCGCCGAGTAACCTACGAGCAGTACTTC.